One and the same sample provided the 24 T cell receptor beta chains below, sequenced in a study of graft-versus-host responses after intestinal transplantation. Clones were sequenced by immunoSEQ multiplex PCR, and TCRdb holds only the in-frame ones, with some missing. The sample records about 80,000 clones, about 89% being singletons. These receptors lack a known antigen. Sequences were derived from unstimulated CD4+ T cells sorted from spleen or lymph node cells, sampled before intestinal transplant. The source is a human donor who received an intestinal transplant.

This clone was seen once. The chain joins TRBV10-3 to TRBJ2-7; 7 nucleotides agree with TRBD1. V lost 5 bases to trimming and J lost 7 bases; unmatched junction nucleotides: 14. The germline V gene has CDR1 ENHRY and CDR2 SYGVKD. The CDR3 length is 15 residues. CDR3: CAISPIDRTGLEQYF. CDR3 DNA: TGTGCCATCAGTCCGATTGATAGGACAGGTCTGGAGCAGTACTTC.

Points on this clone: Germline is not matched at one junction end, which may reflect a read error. CDR3 nucleotides: TGTGCCAGCAGCTTGGAGACTAGTTCGGTCTTC. Translated: CASSLETSSVF. V is TRBV5-4 and J is TRBJ2-1, with a possible D match to TRBD2 (6 bases). Germline values: CDR1 SGHNT, CDR2 YYREEE (reference sequence). The length of the CDR3 is 11 residues.

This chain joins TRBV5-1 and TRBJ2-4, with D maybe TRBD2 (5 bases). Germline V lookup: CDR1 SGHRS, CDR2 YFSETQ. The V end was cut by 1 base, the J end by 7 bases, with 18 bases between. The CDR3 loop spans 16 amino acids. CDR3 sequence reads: CASSLSPGSSGNIQYF. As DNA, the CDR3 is TGCGCCAGCAGCTTGTCCCCCGGGTCAAGCGGCAACATTCAGTACTTC.

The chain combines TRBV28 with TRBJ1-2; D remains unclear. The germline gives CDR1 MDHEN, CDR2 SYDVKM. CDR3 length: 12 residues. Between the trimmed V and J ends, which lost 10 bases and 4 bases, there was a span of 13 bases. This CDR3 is CATDYSGYGYTF. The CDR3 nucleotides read TGTGCCACCGATTATAGCGGCTATGGCTACACCTTC.

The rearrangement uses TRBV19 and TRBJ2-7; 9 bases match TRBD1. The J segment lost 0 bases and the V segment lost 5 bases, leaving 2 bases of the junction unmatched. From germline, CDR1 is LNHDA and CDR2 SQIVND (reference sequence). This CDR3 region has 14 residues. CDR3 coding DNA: TGTGCCAGTAGTGGACAGGGGAGCTCCTACGAGCAGTACTTC. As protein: CASSGQGSSYEQYF. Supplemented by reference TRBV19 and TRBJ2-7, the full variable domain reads DGGITQSPKYLFRKEGQNVTLSCEQNLNHDAMYWYRQDPGQGLRLIYYSQIVNDFQKGDIAEGYSVSREKKESFPLTVTSAQKNPTAFYLCASSGQGSSYEQYFGPGTRLTVT.

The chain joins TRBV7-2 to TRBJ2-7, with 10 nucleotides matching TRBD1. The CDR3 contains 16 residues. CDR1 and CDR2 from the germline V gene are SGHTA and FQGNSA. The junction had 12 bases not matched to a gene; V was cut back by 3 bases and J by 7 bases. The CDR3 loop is CASSLEDRGRGGEQYF. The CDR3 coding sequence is TGTGCCAGCAGCTTGGAAGACAGGGGGCGGGGTGGGGAGCAGTACTTC. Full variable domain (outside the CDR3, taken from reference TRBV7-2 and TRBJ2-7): GAGVSQSPSNKVTEKGKDVELRCDPISGHTALYWYRQSLGQGLEFLIYFQGNSAPDKSGLPSDRFSAERTGGSVSTLTIQRTQQEDSAVYLCASSLEDRGRGGEQYFGPGTRLTVT.

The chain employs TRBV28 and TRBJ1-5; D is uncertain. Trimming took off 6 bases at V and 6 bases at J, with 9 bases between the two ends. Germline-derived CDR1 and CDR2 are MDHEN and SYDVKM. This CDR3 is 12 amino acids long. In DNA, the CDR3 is TGTGCCAGCAGGAGGGCCCCTCAGCCCCAGCATTTT. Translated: CASRRAPQPQHF.

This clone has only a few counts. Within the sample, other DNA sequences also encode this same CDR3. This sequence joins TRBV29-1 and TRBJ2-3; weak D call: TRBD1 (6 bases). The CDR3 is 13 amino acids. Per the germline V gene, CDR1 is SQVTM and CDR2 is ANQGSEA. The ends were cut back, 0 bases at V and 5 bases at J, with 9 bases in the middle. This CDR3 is CSVEDLGGDTQYF. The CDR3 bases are TGCAGCGTTGAAGATCTAGGGGGAGATACGCAGTATTTT.

The CDR3 DNA is TGTGCCAGCAGTGGAAACAGGGGGTTCGAGCAGTACTTC. Translating it yields CASSGNRGFEQYF. The rearrangement joins TRBV28 to TRBJ2-7, with TRBD1 identical over 8 bases. The CDR3 runs to 13 residues. Germline V CDR1 and CDR2: MDHEN, SYDVKM. V trimming: 5 bases; J trimming: 6 bases; junction bases outside the gene matches: 6.

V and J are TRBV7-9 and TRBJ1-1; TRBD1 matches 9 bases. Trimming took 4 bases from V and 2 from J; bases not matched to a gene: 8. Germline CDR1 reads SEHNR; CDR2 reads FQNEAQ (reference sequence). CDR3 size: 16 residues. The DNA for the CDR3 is TGTGCCAGCAGCTCGGGACAGGGCCACCTTAACACTGAAGCTTTCTTT. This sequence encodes CASSSGQGHLNTEAFF.

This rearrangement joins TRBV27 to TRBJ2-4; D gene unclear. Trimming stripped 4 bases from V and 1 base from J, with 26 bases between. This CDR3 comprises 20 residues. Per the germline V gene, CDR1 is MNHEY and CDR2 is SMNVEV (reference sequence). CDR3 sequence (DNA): TGTGCCAGCAGTTCCACCACCCCCACCCCGCCTATCGGGGCCAAAAACATTCAGTACTTC. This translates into CASSSTTPTPPIGAKNIQYF.

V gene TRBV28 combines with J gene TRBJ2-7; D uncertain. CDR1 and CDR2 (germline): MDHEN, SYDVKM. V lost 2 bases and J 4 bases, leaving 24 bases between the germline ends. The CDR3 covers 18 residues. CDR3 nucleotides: TGTGCCAGCAGTTTAGGAGCGTTCTCGGCCATAAAAAGATACGAGCAGTACTTC. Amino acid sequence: CASSLGAFSAIKRYEQYF.

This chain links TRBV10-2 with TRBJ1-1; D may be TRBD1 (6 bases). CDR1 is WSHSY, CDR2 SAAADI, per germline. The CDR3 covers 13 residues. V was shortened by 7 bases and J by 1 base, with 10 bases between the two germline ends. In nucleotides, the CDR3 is TGCGCCAGCACATCGACAGGGAACACTGAAGCTTTCTTT. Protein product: CASTSTGNTEAFF.

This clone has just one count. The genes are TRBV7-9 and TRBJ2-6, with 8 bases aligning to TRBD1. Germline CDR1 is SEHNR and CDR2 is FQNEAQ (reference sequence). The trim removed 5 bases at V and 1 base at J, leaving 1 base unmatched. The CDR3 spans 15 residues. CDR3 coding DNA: TGTGCCAGCAGCCGGACAGGGTCTGGGGCCAACGTCCTGACTTTC. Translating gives CASSRTGSGANVLTF.

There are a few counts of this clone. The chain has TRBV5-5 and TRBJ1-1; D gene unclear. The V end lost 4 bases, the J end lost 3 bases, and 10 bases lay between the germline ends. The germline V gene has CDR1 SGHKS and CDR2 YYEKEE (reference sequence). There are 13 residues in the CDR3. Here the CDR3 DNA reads TGTGCCAGCAGCCTGGACGGAGACACTGAAGCTTTCTTT. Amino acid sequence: CASSLDGDTEAFF. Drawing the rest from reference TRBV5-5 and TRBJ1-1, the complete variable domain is DAGVTQSPTHLIKTRGQQVTLRCSPISGHKSVSWYQQVLGQGPQFIFQYYEKEERGRGNFPDRFSARQFPNYSSELNVNALLLGDSALYLCASSLDGDTEAFFGQGTRLTVV.

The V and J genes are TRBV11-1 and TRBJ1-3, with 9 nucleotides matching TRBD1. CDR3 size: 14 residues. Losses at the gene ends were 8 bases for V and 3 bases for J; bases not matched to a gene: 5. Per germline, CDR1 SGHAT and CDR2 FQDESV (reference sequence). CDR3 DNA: TGTGCCAGCGGCACAGGGGGCGTTGGAAACACCATATATTTT. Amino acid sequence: CASGTGGVGNTIYF.

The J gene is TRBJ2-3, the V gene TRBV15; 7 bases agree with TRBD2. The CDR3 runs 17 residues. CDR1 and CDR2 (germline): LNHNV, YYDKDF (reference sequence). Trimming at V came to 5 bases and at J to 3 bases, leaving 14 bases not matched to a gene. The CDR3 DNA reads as TGTGCCACCAGCGGCCAGGTGGGCGGCGGGGGAACAGATACGCAGTATTTT. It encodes CATSGQVGGGGTDTQYF.

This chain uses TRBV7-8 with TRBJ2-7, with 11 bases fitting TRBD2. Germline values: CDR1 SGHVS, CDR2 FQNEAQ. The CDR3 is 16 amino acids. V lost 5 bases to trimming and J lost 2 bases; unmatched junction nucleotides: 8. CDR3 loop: CASSRRGTSGAYEQYF. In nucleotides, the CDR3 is TGTGCCAGCAGCCGACGAGGGACTAGCGGTGCCTACGAGCAGTACTTC.

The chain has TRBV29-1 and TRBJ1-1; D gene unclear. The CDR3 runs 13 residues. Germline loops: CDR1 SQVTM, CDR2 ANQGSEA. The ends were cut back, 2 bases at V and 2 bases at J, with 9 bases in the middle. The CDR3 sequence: CSVERSGNTEAFF. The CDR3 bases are TGCAGCGTTGAACGGTCCGGTAACACTGAAGCTTTCTTT.

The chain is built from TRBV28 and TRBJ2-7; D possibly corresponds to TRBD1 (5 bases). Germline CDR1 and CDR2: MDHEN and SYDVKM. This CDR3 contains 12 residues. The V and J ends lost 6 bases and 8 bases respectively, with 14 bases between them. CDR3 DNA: TGTGCCAGCAGCCTTCATCAGGGTAAGCAGTACTTC. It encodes CASSLHQGKQYF.

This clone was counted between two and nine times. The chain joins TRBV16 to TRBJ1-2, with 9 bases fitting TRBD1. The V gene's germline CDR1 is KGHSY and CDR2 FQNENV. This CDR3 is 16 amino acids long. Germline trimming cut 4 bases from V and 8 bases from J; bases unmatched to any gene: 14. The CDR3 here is CASSPPLRDRVSGYTF. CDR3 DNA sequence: TGTGCCAGCAGCCCCCCCCTACGGGACAGGGTCTCCGGCTACACCTTC.

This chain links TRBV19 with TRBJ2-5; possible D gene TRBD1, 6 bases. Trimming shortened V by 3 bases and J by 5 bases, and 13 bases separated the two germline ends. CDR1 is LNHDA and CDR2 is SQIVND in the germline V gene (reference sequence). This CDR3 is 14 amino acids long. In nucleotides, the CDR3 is TGTGCCAGTAGTATCCGGCAGGGGCGTGAGACCCAGTACTTC. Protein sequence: CASSIRQGRETQYF.

The CDR3 protein is CASSQKVNTEAFF. CDR3 nucleotides: TGTGCCAGCAGCCAGAAAGTAAACACTGAAGCTTTCTTT. The chain employs TRBV6-4 and TRBJ1-1; D remains ambiguous. Trimming removed 6 bases at V and 2 bases at J, with 10 bases between. Germline CDR1 is MRHNA and CDR2 is SNTAGT. The CDR3 spans 13 residues.

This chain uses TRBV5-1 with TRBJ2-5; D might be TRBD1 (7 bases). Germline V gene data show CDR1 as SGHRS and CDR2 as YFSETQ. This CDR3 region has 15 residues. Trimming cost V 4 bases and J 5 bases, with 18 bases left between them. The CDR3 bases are TGCGCCAGCAGCCTTTCGCCGACAGGGAGGGAGACCCAGTACTTC. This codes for CASSLSPTGRETQYF.